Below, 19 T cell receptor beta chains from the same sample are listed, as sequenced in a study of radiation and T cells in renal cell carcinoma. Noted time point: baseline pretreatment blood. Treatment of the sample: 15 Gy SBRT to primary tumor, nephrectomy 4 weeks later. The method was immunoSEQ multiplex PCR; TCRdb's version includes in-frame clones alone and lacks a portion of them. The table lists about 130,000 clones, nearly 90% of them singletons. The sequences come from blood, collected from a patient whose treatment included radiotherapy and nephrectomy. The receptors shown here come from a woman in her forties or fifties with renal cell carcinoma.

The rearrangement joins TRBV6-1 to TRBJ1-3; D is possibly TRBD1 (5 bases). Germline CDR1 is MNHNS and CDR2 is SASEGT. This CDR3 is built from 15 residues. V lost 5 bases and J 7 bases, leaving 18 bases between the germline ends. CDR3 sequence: CASSTGTGIANTIYF. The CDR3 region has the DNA TGTGCCAGCAGTACTGGGACCGGGATTGCGAACACCATATATTTT.

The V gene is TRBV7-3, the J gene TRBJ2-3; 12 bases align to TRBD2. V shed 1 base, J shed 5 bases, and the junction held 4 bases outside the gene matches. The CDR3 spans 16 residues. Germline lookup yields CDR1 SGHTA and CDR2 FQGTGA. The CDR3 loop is CASSLRLAGAGDTQYF. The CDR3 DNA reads TGTGCCAGCAGCTTAAGACTAGCGGGGGCCGGAGATACGCAGTATTTT.

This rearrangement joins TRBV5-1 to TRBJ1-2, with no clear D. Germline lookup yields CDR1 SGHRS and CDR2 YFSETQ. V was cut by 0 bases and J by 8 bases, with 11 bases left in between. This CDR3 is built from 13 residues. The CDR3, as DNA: TGCGCCAGCAGCTTGGTTCCGGAAAAGGGCTACACCTTC. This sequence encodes CASSLVPEKGYTF.

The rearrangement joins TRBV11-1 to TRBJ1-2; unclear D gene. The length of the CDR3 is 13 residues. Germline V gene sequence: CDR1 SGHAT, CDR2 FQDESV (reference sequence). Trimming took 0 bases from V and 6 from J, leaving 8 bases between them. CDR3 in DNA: TGTGCCAGCAGCTTAGCAGGGTTTGATGGCTACACCTTC. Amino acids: CASSLAGFDGYTF.

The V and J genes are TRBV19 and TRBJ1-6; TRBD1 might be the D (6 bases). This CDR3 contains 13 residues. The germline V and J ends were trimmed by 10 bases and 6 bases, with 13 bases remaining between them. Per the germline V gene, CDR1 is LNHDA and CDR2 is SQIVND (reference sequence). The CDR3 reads CATGDTSNSPLHF. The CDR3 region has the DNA TGTGCCACAGGGGACACTTCTAATTCACCCCTCCACTTT.

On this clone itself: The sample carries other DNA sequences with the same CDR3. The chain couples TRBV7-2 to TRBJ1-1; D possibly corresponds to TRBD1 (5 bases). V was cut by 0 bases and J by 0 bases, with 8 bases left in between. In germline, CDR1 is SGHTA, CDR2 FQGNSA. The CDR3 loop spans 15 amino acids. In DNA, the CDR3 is TGTGCCAGCAGCTTAGCGGGACGGTTGAACACTGAAGCTTTCTTT. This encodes CASSLAGRLNTEAFF.

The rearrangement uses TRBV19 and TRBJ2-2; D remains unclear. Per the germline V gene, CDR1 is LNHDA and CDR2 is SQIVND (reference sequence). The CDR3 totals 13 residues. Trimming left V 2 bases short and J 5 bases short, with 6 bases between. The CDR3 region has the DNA TGTGCCAGTAGTATACAGGTGACCGGGGAGCTGTTTTTT. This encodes CASSIQVTGELFF.

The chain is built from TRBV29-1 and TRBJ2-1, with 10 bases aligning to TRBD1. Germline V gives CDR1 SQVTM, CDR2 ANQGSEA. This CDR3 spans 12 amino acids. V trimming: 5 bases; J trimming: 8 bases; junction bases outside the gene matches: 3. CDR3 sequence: CSVTTGGDEQFF. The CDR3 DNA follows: TGCAGCGTTACGACAGGGGGCGATGAGCAGTTCTTC.

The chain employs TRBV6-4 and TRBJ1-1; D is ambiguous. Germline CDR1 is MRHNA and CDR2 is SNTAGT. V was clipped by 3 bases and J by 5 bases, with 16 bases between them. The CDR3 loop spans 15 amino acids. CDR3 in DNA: TGTGCCAGCAGTGAAACCCGACCGAGGAGGACTGAAGCTTTCTTT. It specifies CASSETRPRRTEAFF.

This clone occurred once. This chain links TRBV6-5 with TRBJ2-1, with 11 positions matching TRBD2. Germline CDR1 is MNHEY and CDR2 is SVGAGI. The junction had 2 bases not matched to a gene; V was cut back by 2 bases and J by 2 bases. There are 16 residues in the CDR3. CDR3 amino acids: CASSYTSGGAYNEQFF. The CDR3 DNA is TGTGCCAGCAGTTACACTAGCGGGGGCGCCTACAATGAGCAGTTCTTC.

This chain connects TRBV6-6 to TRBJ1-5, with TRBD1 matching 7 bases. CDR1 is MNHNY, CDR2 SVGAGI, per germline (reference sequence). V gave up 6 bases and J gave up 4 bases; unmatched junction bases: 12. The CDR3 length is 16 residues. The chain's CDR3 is CASSLSQGEGNQPQHF. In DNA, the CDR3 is TGTGCCAGCAGCCTCAGCCAGGGGGAGGGGAATCAGCCCCAGCATTTT.

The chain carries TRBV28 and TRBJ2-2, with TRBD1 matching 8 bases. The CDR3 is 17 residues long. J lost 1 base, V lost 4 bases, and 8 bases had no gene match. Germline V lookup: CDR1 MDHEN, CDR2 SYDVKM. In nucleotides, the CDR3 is TGTGCCAGCAGTTCCCTAAGGACAGGGAAGAACACCGGGGAGCTGTTTTTT. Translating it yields CASSSLRTGKNTGELFF.

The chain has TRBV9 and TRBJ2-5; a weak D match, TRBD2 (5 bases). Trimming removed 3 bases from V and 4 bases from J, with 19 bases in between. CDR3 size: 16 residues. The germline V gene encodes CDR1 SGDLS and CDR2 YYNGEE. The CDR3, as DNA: TGTGCCAGCAGCGCCGAGTGGGGAGCGGTCACAGAGACCCAGTACTTC. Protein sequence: CASSAEWGAVTETQYF.

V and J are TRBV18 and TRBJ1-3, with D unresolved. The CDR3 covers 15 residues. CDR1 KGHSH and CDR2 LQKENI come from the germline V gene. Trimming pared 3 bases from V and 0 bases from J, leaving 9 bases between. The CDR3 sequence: CASSPRPVSGNTIYF. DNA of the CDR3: TGTGCCAGCTCACCTCGCCCGGTCTCTGGAAACACCATATATTTT. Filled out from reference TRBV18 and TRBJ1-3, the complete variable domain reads NAGVMQNPRHLVRRRGQEARLRCSPMKGHSHVYWYRQLPEEGLKFMVYLQKENIIDESGMPKERFSAEFPKEGPSILRIQQVVRGDSAAYFCASSPRPVSGNTIYFGEGSWLTVV.

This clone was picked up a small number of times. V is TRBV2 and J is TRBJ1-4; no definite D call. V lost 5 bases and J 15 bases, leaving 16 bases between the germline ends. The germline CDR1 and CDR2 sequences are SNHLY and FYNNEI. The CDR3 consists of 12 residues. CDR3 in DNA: TGTGCCAGCAGTATTTCGTTGGTTGCGGTGTTTTTT. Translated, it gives CASSISLVAVFF. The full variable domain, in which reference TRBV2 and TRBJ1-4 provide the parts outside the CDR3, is EPEVTQTPSHQVTQMGQEVILRCVPISNHLYFYWYRQILGQKVEFLVSFYNNEISEKSEIFDDQFSVERPDGSNFTLKIRSTKLEDSAMYFCASSISLVAVFFGSGTQLSVL.

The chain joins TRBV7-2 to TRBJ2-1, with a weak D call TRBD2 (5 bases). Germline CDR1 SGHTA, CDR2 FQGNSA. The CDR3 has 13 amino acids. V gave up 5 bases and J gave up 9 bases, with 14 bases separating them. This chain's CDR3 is CASSRTRLTEQFF. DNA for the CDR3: TGTGCCAGCAGCCGGACTCGACTCACTGAGCAGTTCTTC. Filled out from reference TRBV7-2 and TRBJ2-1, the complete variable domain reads GAGVSQSPSNKVTEKGKDVELRCDPISGHTALYWYRQSLGQGLEFLIYFQGNSAPDKSGLPSDRFSAERTGGSVSTLTIQRTQQEDSAVYLCASSRTRLTEQFFGPGTRLTVL.

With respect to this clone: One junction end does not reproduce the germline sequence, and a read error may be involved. The CDR3 loop reads CASSLGGSGGPYNEQFF. CDR3 DNA sequence: TGTGCTAGCAGCTTAGGCGGTAGCGGGGGACCCTACAATGAGCAGTTCTTC. The chain is built from TRBV7-7 and TRBJ2-1, with 9 bases aligning to TRBD2. Germline V lookup: CDR1 SSHAT, CDR2 FNYEAQ (reference sequence). The CDR3 consists of 17 residues. The complete variable domain, with remaining parts taken from reference TRBV7-7 and TRBJ2-1, reads GAGVSQSPRYKVTKRGQDVTLRCDPISSHATLYWYQQALGQGPEFLTYFNYEAQPDKSGLPSDRFSAERPEGSISTLTIQRTEQRDSAMYRCASSLGGSGGPYNEQFFGPGTRLTVL.

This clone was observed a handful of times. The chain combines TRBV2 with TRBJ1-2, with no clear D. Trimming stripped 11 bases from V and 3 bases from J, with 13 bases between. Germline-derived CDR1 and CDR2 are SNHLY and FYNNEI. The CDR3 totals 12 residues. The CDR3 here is CAVSGLYYGYTF. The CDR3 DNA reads TGTGCCGTATCGGGGTTGTACTATGGCTACACCTTC.

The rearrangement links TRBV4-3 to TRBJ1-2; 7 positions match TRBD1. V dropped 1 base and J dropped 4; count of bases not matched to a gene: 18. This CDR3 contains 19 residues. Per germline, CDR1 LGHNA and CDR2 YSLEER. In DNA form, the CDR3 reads TGCGCCAGCAGCCAAGGGGTCCAGACAGGGCAGGGAGTGGGCTATGGCTACACCTTC. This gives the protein CASSQGVQTGQGVGYGYTF.